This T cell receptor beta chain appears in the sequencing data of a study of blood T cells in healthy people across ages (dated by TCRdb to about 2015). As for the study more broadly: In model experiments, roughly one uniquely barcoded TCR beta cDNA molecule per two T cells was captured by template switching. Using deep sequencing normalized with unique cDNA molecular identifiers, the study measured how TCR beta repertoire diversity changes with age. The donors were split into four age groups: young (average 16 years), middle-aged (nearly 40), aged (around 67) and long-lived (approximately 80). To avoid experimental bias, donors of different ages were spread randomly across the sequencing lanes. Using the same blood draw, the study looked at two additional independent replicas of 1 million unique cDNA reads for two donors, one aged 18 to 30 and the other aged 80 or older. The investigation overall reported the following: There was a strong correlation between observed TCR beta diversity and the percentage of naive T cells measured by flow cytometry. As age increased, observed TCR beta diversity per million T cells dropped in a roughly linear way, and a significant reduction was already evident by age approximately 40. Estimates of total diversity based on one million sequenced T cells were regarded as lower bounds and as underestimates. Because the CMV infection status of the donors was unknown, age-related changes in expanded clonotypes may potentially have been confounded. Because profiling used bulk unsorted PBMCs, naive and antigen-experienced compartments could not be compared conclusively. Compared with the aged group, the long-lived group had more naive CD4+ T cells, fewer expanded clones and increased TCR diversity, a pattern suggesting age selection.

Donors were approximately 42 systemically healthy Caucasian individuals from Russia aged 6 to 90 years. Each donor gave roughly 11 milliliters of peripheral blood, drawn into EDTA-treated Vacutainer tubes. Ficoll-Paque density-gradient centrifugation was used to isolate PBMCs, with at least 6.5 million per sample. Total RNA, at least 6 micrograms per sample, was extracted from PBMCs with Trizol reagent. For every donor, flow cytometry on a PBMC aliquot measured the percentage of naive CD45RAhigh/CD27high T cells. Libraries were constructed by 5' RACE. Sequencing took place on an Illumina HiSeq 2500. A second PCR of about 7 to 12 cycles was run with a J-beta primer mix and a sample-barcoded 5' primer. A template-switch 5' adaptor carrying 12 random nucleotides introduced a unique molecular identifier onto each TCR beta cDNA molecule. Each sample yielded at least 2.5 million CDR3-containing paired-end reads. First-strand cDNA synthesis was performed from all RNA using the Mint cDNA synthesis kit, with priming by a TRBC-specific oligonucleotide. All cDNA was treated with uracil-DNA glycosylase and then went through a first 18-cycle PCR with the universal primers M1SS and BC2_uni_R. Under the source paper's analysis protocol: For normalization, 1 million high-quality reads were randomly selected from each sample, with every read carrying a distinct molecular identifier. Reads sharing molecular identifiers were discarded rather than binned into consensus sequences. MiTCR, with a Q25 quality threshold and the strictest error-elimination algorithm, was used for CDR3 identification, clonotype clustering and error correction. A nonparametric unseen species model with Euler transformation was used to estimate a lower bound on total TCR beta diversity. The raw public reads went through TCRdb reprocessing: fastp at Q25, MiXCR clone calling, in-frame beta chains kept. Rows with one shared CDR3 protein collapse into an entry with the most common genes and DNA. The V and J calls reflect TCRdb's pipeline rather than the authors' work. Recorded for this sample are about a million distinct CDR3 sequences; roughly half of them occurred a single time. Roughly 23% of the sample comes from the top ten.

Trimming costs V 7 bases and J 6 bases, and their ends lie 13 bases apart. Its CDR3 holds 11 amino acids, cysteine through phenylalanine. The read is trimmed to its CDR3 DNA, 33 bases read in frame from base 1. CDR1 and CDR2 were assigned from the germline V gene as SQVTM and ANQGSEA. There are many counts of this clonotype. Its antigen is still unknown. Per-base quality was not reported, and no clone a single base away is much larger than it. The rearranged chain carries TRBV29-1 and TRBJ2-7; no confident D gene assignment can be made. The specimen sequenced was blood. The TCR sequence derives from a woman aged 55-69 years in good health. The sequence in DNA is TGCAGCGCCACCTGGGCAACCGAGCAGTACTTC. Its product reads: CSATWATEQYF.